This T cell receptor (beta chain) comes out of a study of blood T cells in healthy people across ages. Overall study findings and caveats: Percentage of naive T cells showed a strong correlation with TCR beta diversity.

Comment on this clonotype: Its specificity is unknown.

Researchers collected 7.5 to 10 milliliters of peripheral blood from every single donor. The CDR3 is made up of 17 amino acids. Germline-derived CDR1 and CDR2 are MNHEY and SMNVEV (reference sequence). V shed 0 bases and J shed 4 bases, with 16 bases lying between them. Primed by a sample-barcoded 5' primer and a J-beta primer mix, a second PCR proceeded for about 7 to 12 cycles. A single record per CDR3 protein comes from TCRdb applying MiXCR to the 5' RACE reads. The data hold approximately 1,700,000 distinct CDR3 sequences, with 39% observed a single time. V is TRBV27 and J is TRBJ2-1; tentatively, D is TRBD1 or TRBD2 (6 bases each). The sample consisted of blood. The source is a human donor in good health. CDR3 region: CASSLSGGWDAYNEQFF. In nucleotides, the CDR3 is TGTGCCAGCAGTTTATCCGGGGGCTGGGATGCGTACAATGAGCAGTTCTTC.